The 5 T cell receptor beta chains below were found in one sample sequenced in a study of blood T cells in healthy people across ages. For the second PCR, which ran for roughly 7 to 11 cycles, a sample-barcoded 5' primer and a J-beta primer mix were used. TCRdb re-analysed the 5' RACE reads in MiXCR, keeping a single row per CDR3 protein. The repertoire has some 790,000 distinct CDR3 sequences, around 30% of them found once; the top ten carry 15% to 20%. The sequencing sample was made of blood. The receptors stem from a woman of 80 years or more in good health.

This clonotype was detected a few times. This chain links TRBV24-1 with TRBJ1-1; D is perhaps TRBD1 (5 bases). Germline CDR1 reads KGHDR; CDR2 reads SFDVKD. CDR3 length: 16 amino acids. Trimming shortened V by 2 bases and J by 2 bases, and 14 bases separated the two germline ends. CDR3 DNA: TGTGCCACCAGTGATTCCCGGAGCGGGGCTAACACTGAAGCTTTCTTT. It specifies CATSDSRSGANTEAFF.

There are many counts of this clonotype. This chain connects TRBV6-2 or TRBV6-3 to TRBJ2-6; D is undetermined. Trimming took off 6 bases at V and 0 bases at J, with 15 bases between the two ends. The CDR3 length is 17 residues. Germline V CDR1 and CDR2: MNHEY, SVGEGT. The CDR3 sequence is CASRKMTGSSGANVLTF. The DNA for the CDR3 is TGTGCCAGCAGGAAAATGACGGGTAGCTCTGGGGCCAACGTCCTGACTTTC.

This sequence joins TRBV3-1 and TRBJ1-1; the D is unclear. Germline CDR1 LGHDT, CDR2 YNNKEL (reference sequence). Trimming took 4 bases from V and 3 from J, leaving 15 bases between them. This CDR3 comprises 15 residues. The CDR3 protein is CASSRSLLRDTEAFF. For the CDR3, the DNA is TGTGCCAGCAGCCGCAGTCTCCTTCGGGACACTGAAGCTTTCTTT. The full variable domain, in which reference TRBV3-1 and TRBJ1-1 provide the parts outside the CDR3, is DTAVSQTPKYLVTQMGNDKSIKCEQNLGHDTMYWYKQDSKKFLKIMFSYNNKELIINETVPNRFSPKSPDKAHLNLHINSLELGDSAVYFCASSRSLLRDTEAFFGQGTRLTVV.

The chain uses TRBV6-2 or TRBV6-3 and TRBJ2-7; 9 bases are shared with TRBD1. CDR3 length: 15 residues. Germline V gene data show CDR1 as MNHEY and CDR2 as SVGEGT. Losses at the gene ends were 2 bases for V and 8 bases for J; bases not matched to a gene: 10. The CDR3 spells CASSYPNSQGAQQYF. The DNA for the CDR3 is TGTGCCAGCAGTTACCCTAATTCACAGGGGGCGCAGCAGTACTTC.

This chain uses TRBV7-8 with TRBJ2-5; TRBD1 matches at 9 bases. Germline-derived CDR1 and CDR2 are SGHVS and FQNEAQ. Trimming removed 2 bases from V and 6 bases from J; junction bases left unmatched: 10. CDR3 length equals 16 residues. CDR3 sequence reads: CASSLLPGTGRQTQYF. CDR3 bases: TGTGCCAGCAGCTTACTCCCCGGGACAGGGAGACAGACCCAGTACTTC.